Following are 8 T cell receptor beta chains from one sample sequenced in a study of spatial heterogeneity in lung cancer. Regarding time point: sample taken at primary tumor resection. From tumor, nontumor lung or frozen PBMC, whole RNA was taken unsorted for sequencing. One entry per CDR3 protein results from TCRdb running MiXCR on the 5' RACE reads. The sample has under 30,000 distinct CDR3 sequences, around 4.7% seen once; the top ten hold roughly 5%. This material consisted of PBMCs, taken at surgery. Source of these receptors: a male donor with early-stage non-small cell lung cancer.

This clonotype occurred many times. The rearrangement links TRBV20-1 to TRBJ2-3; 10 bases align to TRBD2. Unmatched junction bases numbered 3, after V lost 1 base and J lost 2 bases. Germline V lookup: CDR1 DFQATT, CDR2 SNEGSKA (reference sequence). There are 15 residues in the CDR3. The CDR3 here is CSARGLAGATDTQYF. The DNA for the CDR3 is TGCAGTGCTAGAGGTCTAGCGGGAGCCACAGATACGCAGTATTTT.

The chain couples TRBV28 to TRBJ2-5; D uncertain. Germline V gives CDR1 MDHEN, CDR2 SYDVKM. The length of the CDR3 is 13 residues. V was shortened by 3 bases and J by 6 bases, with 11 bases between the two germline ends. CDR3 sequence (DNA): TGTGCCAGCAGTTTCCGTGGGCTGAAGACCCAGTACTTC. Translated, it gives CASSFRGLKTQYF.

This clonotype ranks as medium-sized (0.01 to 0.1%). The chain couples TRBV27 to TRBJ2-3, with D possibly matching TRBD2 (6 bases). The V gene's germline CDR1 is MNHEY and CDR2 SMNVEV (reference sequence). There are 18 residues in the CDR3. With 5 bases removed from V and 3 bases from J, the gap between germline ends came to 24 bases. Written as DNA, the CDR3 is TGTGCCAGCAGTCGCCCCGGAGGTACGCTCGGAGGGACAGATACGCAGTATTTT. It specifies CASSRPGGTLGGTDTQYF.

This clonotype was seen many times. The genes are TRBV28 and TRBJ1-2, with D perhaps matching TRBD1 (5 bases). The germline gives CDR1 MDHEN, CDR2 SYDVKM. V dropped 3 bases and J dropped 7 bases, with 15 bases sitting between them. This CDR3 has 14 residues. The chain's CDR3 is CASSFGQGGSGYTF. The CDR3, as DNA: TGTGCCAGCAGTTTCGGTCAGGGCGGGAGTGGCTACACCTTC.

This clonotype was seen many times. V and J are TRBV6-5 and TRBJ2-5, with D tentatively TRBD1 or TRBD2 (6 bases each). CDR3 length: 14 residues. The V end was cut by 0 bases, the J end by 5 bases, with 10 bases between. Germline CDR1 is MNHEY and CDR2 is SVGAGI. CDR3 sequence reads: CASSYSGGMETQYF. CDR3 nucleotides: TGTGCCAGCAGTTACTCCGGGGGCATGGAGACCCAGTACTTC.

This clonotype was counted at least ten times. The chain carries TRBV28 and TRBJ1-2; 10 nucleotides align to TRBD1. CDR1 and CDR2 from the germline V gene are MDHEN and SYDVKM. With V trimmed by 6 bases and J by 5 bases, 6 bases remained unmatched. This CDR3 comprises 14 residues. The CDR3 DNA reads TGTGCCAGCAGGACGACAGGGGGCTATTATGGCTACACCTTC. Residues: CASRTTGGYYGYTF.

The sample holds many counts of this clonotype. One end of the junction varies from germline; a read error may be responsible. The chain combines TRBV6-2 or TRBV6-3 with TRBJ2-2, with TRBD2 matching 7 bases. Germline lookup yields CDR1 MNHEY and CDR2 SVGEGT. This CDR3 has 15 residues. The CDR3 region is CVSSRDYTNTGELFF. The CDR3 region has the DNA TGTGTCAGCAGTAGGGACTACACGAACACCGGGGAGCTGTTTTTT.

There are many counts of this clonotype. The J gene is TRBJ2-3, the V gene TRBV6-2 or TRBV6-3; D is tentatively TRBD1 or TRBD2 (5 bases each). The CDR3 sequence is 15 residues long. V was pared by 7 bases and J by 0 bases, with 14 bases between. Germline V gene data show CDR1 as MNHEY and CDR2 as SVGEGT. The CDR3 sequence: CASNRGTSSTDTQYF. DNA for the CDR3: TGTGCCAGCAATCGGGGCACCTCTAGCACAGATACGCAGTATTTT.